This TCR beta chain was identified in a study of cytomegalovirus exposure and HLA in healthy donors. The CDR3 has 15 residues. Germline values: CDR1 SGHAT, CDR2 FQNNGV. Trimming stripped 1 base from V and 0 bases from J, with 9 bases between. 13 Jbeta primers and 60 Vbeta primers were used for the PCR. Per the authors' pipeline: Later analysis identified tens of millions of unique TCR beta chains, 10 million to 12 million shared. TCRdb keeps only in-frame clones here, not all; method: immunoSEQ multiplex PCR. The V and J calls and clone size come from that table; D and trimming were worked out from the DNA. The table records approximately 97,000 clones, roughly 73% of them present only once.

The chain has TRBV11-2 and TRBJ1-1, with unresolved D. The receptor's source is a man aged 35 to 55 in good health and CMV-seronegative. The sequencing input was PBMCs. The CDR3 sequence: CASSLAGQMNTEAFF. The CDR3 coding sequence is TGTGCCAGCAGCTTAGCAGGCCAGATGAACACTGAAGCTTTCTTT.